The clone carrying this T cell receptor (beta chain) was counted only a few times. The antigen is unknown. Described treatment: roughly nine-day PBMC culture with coronavirus spike peptide pools or control peptides (ViraFEST assay). Germline V gene sequence: CDR1 LNHNV, CDR2 YYDKDF (reference sequence). With 3 bases removed from V and 0 bases from J, the gap between germline ends came to 11 bases. CDR3 length: 15 residues. This record belongs to a study of vaccination and CD4 T cells after COVID-19. At the level of the study: For each participant, vaccination comprised two doses of either the BNT162b2 or the mRNA-1273 vaccine. Stimulation of the cells used overlapping spike peptide pools from SARS-CoV-2 and from the common cold coronaviruses HCoV-NL63, HCoV-OC43 and HCoV-229E. The study, taken as a whole, reports: A median of around 86% of reactive clones, in convalescent patients, became evident only post-vaccination.

With the Oncomine TCR Beta short-read assay, DNA from cultured CD4+ T cells was sequenced. TCRdb reprocessed the PCR reads via MiXCR and lists one record per CDR3 protein. This sample has approximately 20,000 distinct CDR3 sequences, with 23% found just once. This TCR was recovered from a human donor with COVID-19. The chain employs TRBV15 and TRBJ1-1; D is perhaps TRBD1 (5 bases). The sequenced material came from cultured CD4+ T cells from blood. The CDR3 reads CATSSWEDMNTEAFF. The CDR3 DNA sequence: TGTGCCACCAGCAGCTGGGAGGACATGAACACTGAAGCTTTCTTT.